The present entry profiles one T cell receptor (beta chain) with its context. This specimen comes from a study of CD8 T cells in Susac syndrome. Study context: Eight or nine of the sequenced Susac syndrome patients were in remission, and more than 5 had active disease.

The germline V gene has CDR1 ENHRY and CDR2 SYGVKD. CDR3 size: 14 residues. The V end lost 4 bases, the J end lost 4 bases, and 13 bases lay between the germline ends. Random hexamers were used to reverse transcribe an amount of 0.5 to 1 ug RNA. Multiplex immunoSEQ PCR targeted 54 Vbeta and 13 Jbeta TCR beta segments. TCRdb redid the calling of the immunoSEQ multiplex PCR reads with MiXCR, one entry per CDR3 protein. Of roughly 200,000 distinct CDR3 sequences in the sample, just under 95% were seen once. The chain joins TRBV10-3 to TRBJ1-1; the D gene is possibly TRBD1 (5 bases). Material: CD4+ T cells from PBMCs. The source of this sequence is a human donor with Susac syndrome. CDR3 DNA: TGTGCCATCAGTGGAACCCGGGGGATCACTGAAGCTTTCTTT. It is translated as CAISGTRGITEAFF.